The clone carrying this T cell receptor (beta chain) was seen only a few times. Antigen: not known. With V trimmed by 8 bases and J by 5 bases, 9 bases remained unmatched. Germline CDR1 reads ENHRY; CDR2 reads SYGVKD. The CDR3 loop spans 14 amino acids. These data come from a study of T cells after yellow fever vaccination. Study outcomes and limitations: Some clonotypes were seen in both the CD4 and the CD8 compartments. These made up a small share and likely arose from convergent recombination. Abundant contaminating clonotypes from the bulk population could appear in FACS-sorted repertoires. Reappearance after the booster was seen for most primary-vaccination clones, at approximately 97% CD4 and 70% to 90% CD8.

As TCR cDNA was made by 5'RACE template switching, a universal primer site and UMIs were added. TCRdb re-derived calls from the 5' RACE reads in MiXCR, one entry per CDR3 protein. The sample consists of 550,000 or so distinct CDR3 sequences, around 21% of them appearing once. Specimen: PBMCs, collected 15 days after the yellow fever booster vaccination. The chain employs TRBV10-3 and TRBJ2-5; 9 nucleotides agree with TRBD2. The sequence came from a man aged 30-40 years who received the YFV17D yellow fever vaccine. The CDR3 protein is CAIRSGSGDETQYF. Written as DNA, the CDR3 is TGTGCCATCCGTAGCGGGAGCGGAGATGAGACCCAGTACTTC.